The 8 T cell receptor beta chains listed next were all sequenced from one sample in a study of blood T cell repertoires in COVID-19 (TCRdb year 2020). Libraries were prepared through the immunoSEQ multiplex PCR assay. This is the immuneACCESS table as TCRdb keeps it, with only in-frame sequences that have V and J called. A part of the clones is gone; compared with another copy, unresolved V genes explain less than half, and the rest is unexplained. The sample profile shows about 270,000 clones; approximately 86% of them were found once. The ten largest make up around 2.4% of the sample. The specimen was PBMCs or T cells enriched from blood (not recorded which). The receptor source for this set is a woman younger than 30 who had recovered from COVID-19.

The rearrangement uses TRBV28 and TRBJ2-1, with unresolved D. This CDR3 is built from 11 residues. V dropped 3 bases and J dropped 16 bases, with 13 bases sitting between them. The germline gives CDR1 MDHEN, CDR2 SYDVKM. The CDR3 reads CASSFSGDSFF. For the CDR3, the DNA is TGTGCCAGCAGTTTTTCTGGCGACTCCTTCTTC.

The rearrangement links TRBV18 to TRBJ1-5, with D uncertain. The germline V gene has CDR1 KGHSH and CDR2 LQKENI. This CDR3 has 13 amino acids. Trimming took 3 bases from V and 6 from J, leaving 9 bases between them. The CDR3 protein is CASSPDTVQPQHF. The CDR3 DNA reads TGTGCCAGCTCACCTGACACCGTTCAGCCCCAGCATTTT.

The rearrangement links TRBV11-2 to TRBJ2-3, with 11 bases matching TRBD2. The V gene end was trimmed by 3 bases and the J gene end by 5 bases; junction bases not matched to a gene: 4. The CDR3 totals 15 residues. Germline V gives CDR1 SGHAT, CDR2 FQNNGV. The DNA of the CDR3 is TGTGCCAGCAGCTTTAGCGGGGGGGCAGTAGATACGCAGTATTTT. Translation: CASSFSGGAVDTQYF.

The V and J genes are TRBV5-6 and TRBJ2-7; 7 positions agree with TRBD2. Germline V gene lookup returns CDR1 SGHDT and CDR2 YYEEEE. V shed 0 bases and J 5 bases; nucleotides not matched to a gene: 11. This CDR3 is 16 amino acids long. The CDR3 reads CASSLVGTSDANEQYF. CDR3 DNA: TGTGCCAGCAGCTTGGTTGGTACTAGCGACGCAAACGAGCAGTACTTC.

The V call is TRBV7-9, the J call TRBJ2-7; possible D gene TRBD2, 5 bases. V lost 1 base, J lost 0 bases, and 13 bases lay in between. This CDR3 has 16 residues. Germline V gene lookup returns CDR1 SEHNR and CDR2 FQNEAQ (reference sequence). The CDR3: CASSLGSTINSYEQYF. CDR3 sequence (DNA): TGTGCCAGCAGCTTAGGCTCGACTATCAACTCCTACGAGCAGTACTTC.

This chain connects TRBV2 to TRBJ1-6; 7 nucleotides agree with TRBD1. Losses at the gene ends were 6 bases for V and 9 bases for J; bases not matched to a gene: 11. In germline, CDR1 is SNHLY, CDR2 FYNNEI. The CDR3 runs to 15 residues. CDR3 protein: CASSPWVGGFSPLHF. The CDR3, as DNA: TGTGCCAGCAGCCCCTGGGTAGGGGGCTTTTCACCCCTCCACTTT.

The chain is built from TRBV6-6 and TRBJ2-3; D is ambiguous. Looked up from germline, CDR1 is MNHNY and CDR2 is SVGAGI (reference sequence). The CDR3 spans 13 residues. V lost 7 bases and J lost 5, with 13 bases in between. The CDR3 region has the DNA TGTGCCAGCACTACAGTGGGCAGAGATACGCAGTATTTT. Translation: CASTTVGRDTQYF.

The rearrangement links TRBV11-3 to TRBJ2-1, with 8 positions matching TRBD2. The junction had 12 bases not matched to a gene; V was cut back by 3 bases and J by 8 bases. The CDR3 covers 16 residues. CDR1 SGHNT and CDR2 YENEEA come from the germline V gene. Here the CDR3 reads CASSLNAGGGLDEQFF. Written as DNA, the CDR3 is TGTGCCAGCAGCTTGAACGCGGGCGGGGGGCTCGATGAGCAGTTCTTC. Combining the CDR3 with reference TRBV11-3 and TRBJ2-1 gives the whole variable domain EAGVVQSPRYKIIEKKQPVAFWCNPISGHNTLYWYLQNLGQGPELLIRYENEEAVDDSQLPKDRFSAERLKGVDSTLKIQPAELGDSAVYLCASSLNAGGGLDEQFFGPGTRLTVL.